What follows is one TCR beta chain and its context. The sample comes from a study of beta chain features in type 1 diabetes. Background on the study: Patients looked much like healthy donors when it came to age, gender and cell yields.

What was sequenced were expressed TCRB transcripts, since all of the isolated RNA had been reverse transcribed. Repertoires were generated with immunoSEQ multiplex PCR, while TCRdb's copy carries only in-frame clones and drops some. The sample yields around 300,000 clones, around 15% seen once. This CDR3 comprises 10 residues. Trimming shortened V by 6 bases and J by 11 bases, and 7 bases separated the two germline ends. The germline CDR1 and CDR2 sequences are MNHEY and SMNVEV (reference sequence). The chain has TRBV27 and TRBJ1-4; D gene uncertain. The source of this sequence is a young man in good health. The sample comprised central memory CD4+ T cells from blood. CDR3 DNA sequence: TGTGCCAGCAGAGGAGAGAAACTGTTTTTT. This encodes CASRGEKLFF.